A single sample is the source of the 13 T cell receptor beta chains below, sequenced in a study of graft-versus-host responses after intestinal transplantation. The assay was immunoSEQ multiplex PCR, and TCRdb's table has in-frame clones only and misses some. This table holds 75,000 to 100,000 clones, roughly 89% found once. The antigens of these receptors remain unknown. Sample: unstimulated CD4+ T cells sorted from spleen or lymph node cells, taken before transplant. The source of these receptors is a human donor who was the organ donor for an intestinal transplant.

The gene calls are TRBV19 and TRBJ2-1; D remains unclear. Trimming left V 5 bases short and J 2 bases short, with 13 bases between. Germline lookup yields CDR1 LNHDA and CDR2 SQIVND (reference sequence). CDR3 size: 15 residues. The CDR3, as DNA: TGTGCCAGTAGTTTCCTGGCAGTTACCTACAATGAGCAGTTCTTC. Amino acids: CASSFLAVTYNEQFF.

The table lists this clone with a count of one. The chain uses TRBV6-1 and TRBJ2-5; 8 bases agree with TRBD2. V shed 2 bases and J 5 bases; nucleotides not matched to a gene: 10. Looked up from germline, CDR1 is MNHNS and CDR2 is SASEGT. This CDR3 has 16 amino acids. CDR3 nucleotides: TGTGCCAGCAGTGAACAAGGTAGCGGGGTACTCGAGACCCAGTACTTC. Translating it yields CASSEQGSGVLETQYF.

The rearrangement uses TRBV11-3 and TRBJ2-1; maybe TRBD1 (5 bases). Per germline, CDR1 SGHNT and CDR2 YENEEA. The length of the CDR3 is 13 residues. The ends were cut back, 0 bases at V and 8 bases at J, with 8 bases in the middle. In DNA form, the CDR3 reads TGTGCCAGCAGCTTAGATTGGGGCCATGAGCAGTTCTTC. Translated, it gives CASSLDWGHEQFF.

Only one count was recorded for this clone. This chain joins TRBV4-1 and TRBJ2-7; no clear D gene. The V gene's germline CDR1 is MGHRA and CDR2 YSYEKL. V lost 0 bases to trimming and J lost 0 bases, with 9 bases between them. The CDR3 contains 15 residues. The CDR3 loop reads CASSQDLYSSYEQYF. In DNA form, the CDR3 reads TGCGCCAGCAGCCAAGATTTGTACAGCTCCTACGAGCAGTACTTC.

This clone was found a few times. V usage is TRBV11-2 and J usage is TRBJ2-7; no definite D call. This CDR3 has 11 residues. Germline loops: CDR1 SGHAT, CDR2 FQNNGV. V was cut by 5 bases and J by 1 base, with 3 bases left in between. Here the CDR3 DNA reads TGTGCCAGCAGCCGTTCCTACGAGCAGTACTTC. Protein sequence: CASSRSYEQYF.

The V gene is TRBV7-9, the J gene TRBJ1-3; no clear D gene. CDR3 length: 14 amino acids. Germline V gives CDR1 SEHNR, CDR2 FQNEAQ (reference sequence). Trimming stripped 3 bases from V and 4 bases from J, with 10 bases between. The CDR3 loop is CASSFLRSGNTIYF. DNA for the CDR3: TGTGCCAGCAGCTTTTTAAGAAGCGGAAACACCATATATTTT.

The chain carries TRBV7-3 and TRBJ1-2; 10 positions match TRBD1. The V and J ends lost 5 bases and 4 bases, in that order; junction bases with no gene match: 4. This CDR3 is built from 14 residues. Germline V gene lookup returns CDR1 SGHTA and CDR2 FQGTGA. CDR3 loop: CASSDRGRGYGYTF. CDR3 DNA: TGTGCCAGCAGCGACAGGGGGCGCGGCTATGGCTACACCTTC.

V and J are TRBV6-5 and TRBJ1-2; D remains ambiguous. CDR3 length equals 12 residues. In germline, CDR1 is MNHEY, CDR2 SVGAGI. With 0 bases removed from V and 7 bases from J, the gap between germline ends came to 6 bases. CDR3 residues: CASSYSPGGYTF. CDR3 nucleotides: TGTGCCAGCAGTTACTCGCCAGGTGGCTACACCTTC.

V usage is TRBV5-6 and J usage is TRBJ1-6; 10 nucleotides agree with TRBD1. The CDR3 contains 19 residues. Looked up from germline, CDR1 is SGHDT and CDR2 is YYEEEE. The V and J ends lost 4 bases and 7 bases, in that order; junction bases with no gene match: 17. The CDR3 loop is CASSEAGTGALRGNSPLHF. DNA of the CDR3: TGTGCCAGCAGCGAAGCCGGGACAGGGGCTCTACGGGGAAATTCACCCCTCCACTTT.

The chain is built from TRBV4-1 and TRBJ2-7; TRBD2 aligns across 12 bases. The V and J ends lost 4 bases and 3 bases, in that order; junction bases with no gene match: 4. This CDR3 is 15 amino acids long. Germline CDR1 reads MGHRA; CDR2 reads YSYEKL. The CDR3 DNA follows: TGCGCCAGCAGCCGCACTAGCGGGGGGAACTACGAGCAGTACTTC. Its protein is CASSRTSGGNYEQYF.

To note about this clone: Mismatch with germline at one junction end may stem from a read error. The chain has TRBV7-2 and TRBJ2-2; 12 bases are shared with TRBD2. Germline loops: CDR1 SGHTA, CDR2 FQGNSA. CDR3 length: 15 amino acids. CDR3 DNA: TGTGCCAGCAGCCTAGCGGGGGGGCGAACCGGGGAGCTGTTTTTT. This encodes CASSLAGGRTGELFF.

The chain links TRBV4-3 to TRBJ2-5, with TRBD2 matching over 7 bases. Germline V gene data show CDR1 as LGHNA and CDR2 as YSLEER. The CDR3 totals 16 residues. With V trimmed by 0 bases and J by 5 bases, 9 bases remained unmatched. CDR3 DNA: TGCGCCAGCAGCCAAGATCGTCTGGGGGGGGAGGAGACCCAGTACTTC. Translated: CASSQDRLGGEETQYF.

The rearrangement uses TRBV2 and TRBJ2-7, with 7 bases fitting TRBD1. V was pared by 6 bases and J by 3 bases, with 11 bases of the junction left unmatched. Germline V lookup: CDR1 SNHLY, CDR2 FYNNEI. This CDR3 comprises 15 residues. The CDR3 sequence: CASRVDRVYGYEQYF. In DNA form, the CDR3 reads TGTGCCAGCAGGGTCGACAGGGTATACGGCTACGAGCAGTACTTC.